This note documents a single T cell receptor (beta chain) sequence. V was clipped by 2 bases and J by 3 bases, with 8 bases between them. CDR3 length equals 14 residues. Germline CDR1 LNHDA, CDR2 SQIVND (reference sequence). The data were taken from a study of blood T cell repertoires in COVID-19. Study-level information: T cells, B-cell-depleted T cells, or PBMCs provided the cDNA or gDNA that served as material.

Participant ages covered about 18 to 100 years across about 25 US areas. What the recovered Cohort 3 donors had was two negative PCRs, clearance, or symptom resolution. Libraries were prepared by immunoSEQ multiplex PCR; TCRdb keeps only in-frame clonotypes and omits some of them. The table lists around 330,000 clones, about 87% of them singletons. The V call is TRBV19, the J call TRBJ1-5; D ambiguous. The sequence was collected from a woman between 18 and 29 years old who had recovered from COVID-19. Source material: PBMCs or T cells enriched from blood (not recorded which). The CDR3 nucleotides read TGTGCCAGTAGTATAAGGGAGGTCAATCAGCCCCAGCATTTT. Translation gives CASSIREVNQPQHF.